These T cell receptor beta chains were read from a single sample in a study of early T cells in non-severe SARS-CoV-2 infection. TCRdb re-analysed the 5' RACE reads in MiXCR, keeping a single row per CDR3 protein. The sample yields roughly 100,000 distinct CDR3 sequences, roughly 12% seen once. Sample: whole blood, taken at baseline. These receptors were collected from an adult who was a healthcare worker with PCR-confirmed SARS-CoV-2 infection or an uninfected control (not recorded which). Each CDR3 is given with its conserved first and last residue. D genes are given only for firm matches. Rows give clone size only sometimes, using once, few, many, or a class for an expanded clone.

TRBD1	-	TRBJ1-1	TRBV28	CASSGQDLNTEAFF	TGTGCCAGCAGCGGACAGGACTTGAACACTGAAGCTTTCTTT
-	-	TRBJ2-2	TRBV6-5	CASRLLGPLSGELFF	TGTGCCAGCAGACTACTAGGCCCCCTAAGCGGGGAGCTGTTTTTT
TRBD1	few	TRBJ2-6	TRBV4-2	CASSQSVGQVRSGANVLTF	TGTGCCAGCAGCCAATCCGTAGGACAGGTTAGATCTGGGGCCAACGTCCTGACTTTC
-	many	TRBJ2-1	TRBV7-9	CASSETSEQFF	TGTGCCAGCAGCGAAACAAGTGAGCAGTTCTTC
TRBD1	many	TRBJ1-1	TRBV29-1	CSVDRGRTEAFF	TGCAGCGTTGACAGGGGGCGGACTGAAGCTTTCTTT
TRBD2	-	TRBJ2-5	TRBV10-3	CAISDGLAGQETQYF	TGTGCCATCAGTGATGGACTAGCGGGGCAAGAGACCCAGTACTTC
TRBD2	many	TRBJ2-7	TRBV12-3/TRBV12-4	CASLGGALGEQYF	TGTGCCAGTCTCGGGGGGGCATTGGGAGAGCAGTACTTC
TRBD1	few	TRBJ1-2	TRBV12-3/TRBV12-4	CASSATGVDGYTF	TGTGCCAGCAGTGCTACAGGGGTCGATGGCTACACCTTC
-	many	TRBJ2-5	TRBV18	CASSPPDSLGGKKTQYF	TGTGCCAGCTCACCACCGGACAGTCTTGGAGGTAAAAAGACCCAGTACTTC
-	few	TRBJ1-2	TRBV7-9	CASSLAGANYGYTF	TGTGCCAGCAGCTTAGCCGGAGCTAACTATGGCTACACCTTC
TRBD2	-	TRBJ2-2	TRBV7-9	CATHPQRGQNTGELFF	TGTGCCACCCACCCGCAGCGGGGGCAGAACACCGGGGAGCTGTTTTTT
TRBD1	many	TRBJ2-7	TRBV25-1	CASGRPPGQGFYEQYF	TGTGCCAGCGGACGTCCCCCGGGACAGGGGTTCTACGAGCAGTACTTC
TRBD2	few	TRBJ2-4	TRBV4-2	CASSPKRGRTSGTNQYF	TGTGCCAGCAGCCCCAAGAGGGGGAGGACTAGCGGGACTAATCAGTACTTC
-	many	TRBJ1-3	TRBV5-4	CASSLEGPSSGNTIYF	TGTGCCAGCAGCTTGGAGGGGCCCAGCTCTGGAAACACCATATATTTT
-	-	TRBJ2-1	TRBV11-3	CASSFYSGSYNEQFF	TGTGCCAGCAGCTTCTATAGCGGCTCCTACAATGAGCAGTTCTTC
-	-	TRBJ1-1	TRBV7-2	CASSFPSPNTEAFF	TGTGCCAGCAGCTTTCCCTCCCCGAACACTGAAGCTTTCTTT
-	few	TRBJ2-5	TRBV6-2/TRBV6-3	CASSYSTGVEETQYF	TGTGCCAGCAGTTACTCGACGGGGGTCGAGGAGACCCAGTACTTC
-	many	TRBJ2-1	TRBV7-8	CASSVRWVIEQFF	TGTGCCAGCAGCGTACGATGGGTTATTGAGCAGTTCTTC
-	-	TRBJ2-7	TRBV12-2	CASRLVGGSYEQYF	TGTGCAAGTCGCTTAGTAGGGGGATCCTACGAGCAGTACTTC
TRBD2	-	TRBJ2-1	TRBV29-1	CSAVGASGRSLNEQFF	TGCAGCGCCGTTGGGGCTAGCGGGAGGTCGTTGAATGAGCAGTTCTTC
-	few	TRBJ1-5	TRBV29-1	CSVTNGNQPQHF	TGCAGCGTGACTAACGGCAATCAGCCCCAGCATTTT
-	few	TRBJ1-2	TRBV12-3/TRBV12-4	CASSSFGSGYTF	TGTGCCAGCAGTTCTTTCGGATCTGGCTACACCTTC
TRBD2	many	TRBJ2-1	TRBV12-3/TRBV12-4	CASSLRGRAGSLNEQFF	TGTGCCAGCAGTTTACGCGGGAGGGCCGGGAGTCTAAATGAGCAGTTCTTC
-	few	TRBJ1-5	TRBV10-3	CATLDTPYGNQPQHF	TGTGCCACCCTTGACACACCTTACGGCAATCAGCCCCAGCATTTT
-	many	TRBJ1-6	TRBV2	CASSEAQASRSPLHF	TGTGCCAGCAGTGAAGCACAGGCAAGTCGTTCACCCCTCCACTTT